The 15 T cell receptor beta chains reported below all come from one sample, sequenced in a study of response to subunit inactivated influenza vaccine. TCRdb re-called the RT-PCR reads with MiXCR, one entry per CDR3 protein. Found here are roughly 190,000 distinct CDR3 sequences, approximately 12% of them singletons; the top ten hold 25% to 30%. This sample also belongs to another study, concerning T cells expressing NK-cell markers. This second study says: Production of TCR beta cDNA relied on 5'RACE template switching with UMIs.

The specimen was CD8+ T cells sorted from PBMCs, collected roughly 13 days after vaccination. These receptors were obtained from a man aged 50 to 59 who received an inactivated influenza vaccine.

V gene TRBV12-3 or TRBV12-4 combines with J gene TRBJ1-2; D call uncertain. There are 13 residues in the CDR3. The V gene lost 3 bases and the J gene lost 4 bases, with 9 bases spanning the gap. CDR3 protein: CASSLSSTYGYTF. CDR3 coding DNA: TGTGCCAGCAGTTTGTCTTCGACCTATGGCTACACCTTC.

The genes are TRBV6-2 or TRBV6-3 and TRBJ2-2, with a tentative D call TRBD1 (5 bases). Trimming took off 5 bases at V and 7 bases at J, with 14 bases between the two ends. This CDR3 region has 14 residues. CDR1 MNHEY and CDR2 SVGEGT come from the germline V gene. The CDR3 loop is CASSLVRASGELFF. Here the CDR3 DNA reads TGTGCCAGCAGTCTGGTCAGGGCCAGCGGGGAGCTGTTTTTT.

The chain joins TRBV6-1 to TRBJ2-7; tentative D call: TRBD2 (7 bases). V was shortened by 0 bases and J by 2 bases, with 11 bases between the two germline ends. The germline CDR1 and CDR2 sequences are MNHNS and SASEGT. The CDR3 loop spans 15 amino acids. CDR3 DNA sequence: TGTGCCAGCAGTGAAGCTCGGGGGGCCGCCTACGAGCAGTACTTC. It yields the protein CASSEARGAAYEQYF.

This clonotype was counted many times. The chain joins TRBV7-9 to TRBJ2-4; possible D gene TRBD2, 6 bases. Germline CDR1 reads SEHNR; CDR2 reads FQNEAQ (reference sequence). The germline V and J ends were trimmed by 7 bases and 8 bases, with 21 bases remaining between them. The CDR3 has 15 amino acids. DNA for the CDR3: TGTGCCAGCACCGAACTGTCGGGGAGGTTAGACATTCAGTACTTC. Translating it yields CASTELSGRLDIQYF.

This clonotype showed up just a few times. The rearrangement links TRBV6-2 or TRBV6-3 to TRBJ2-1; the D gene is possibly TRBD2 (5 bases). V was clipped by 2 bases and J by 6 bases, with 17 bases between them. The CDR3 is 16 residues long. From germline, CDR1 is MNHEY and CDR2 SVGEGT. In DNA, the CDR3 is TGTGCCAGCAGTTACAACCTAGCTCACCCGTCCAATGAGCAGTTCTTC. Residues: CASSYNLAHPSNEQFF.

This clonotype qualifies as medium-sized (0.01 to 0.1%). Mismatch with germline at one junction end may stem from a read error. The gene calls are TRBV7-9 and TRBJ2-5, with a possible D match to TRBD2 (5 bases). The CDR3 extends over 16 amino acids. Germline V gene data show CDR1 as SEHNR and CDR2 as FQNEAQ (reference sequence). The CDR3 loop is CASTLGSKIGGETQYF. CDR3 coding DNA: TGTGCCAGCACCTTAGGATCGAAAATAGGAGGAGAGACCCAGTACTTC.

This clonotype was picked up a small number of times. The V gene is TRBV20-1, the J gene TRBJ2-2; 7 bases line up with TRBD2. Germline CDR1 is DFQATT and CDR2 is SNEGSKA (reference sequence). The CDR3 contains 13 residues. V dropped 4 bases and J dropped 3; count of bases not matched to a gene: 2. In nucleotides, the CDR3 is TGCAGTGCTATAGGGAGGGACACCGGGGAGCTGTTTTTT. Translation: CSAIGRDTGELFF.

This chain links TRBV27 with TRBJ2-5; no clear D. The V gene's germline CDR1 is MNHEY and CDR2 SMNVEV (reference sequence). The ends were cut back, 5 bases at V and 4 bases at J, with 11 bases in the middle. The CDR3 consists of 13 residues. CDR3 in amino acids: CASSPPLRETQYF. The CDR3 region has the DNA TGTGCCAGCAGTCCCCCGCTGCGAGAGACCCAGTACTTC.

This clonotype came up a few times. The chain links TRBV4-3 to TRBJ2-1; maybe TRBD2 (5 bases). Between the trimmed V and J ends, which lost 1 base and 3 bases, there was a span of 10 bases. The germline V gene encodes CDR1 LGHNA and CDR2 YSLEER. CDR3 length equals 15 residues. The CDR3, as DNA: TGCGCCAGCAGCCAAGTGCAGCGGAGCTACAATGAGCAGTTCTTC. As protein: CASSQVQRSYNEQFF.

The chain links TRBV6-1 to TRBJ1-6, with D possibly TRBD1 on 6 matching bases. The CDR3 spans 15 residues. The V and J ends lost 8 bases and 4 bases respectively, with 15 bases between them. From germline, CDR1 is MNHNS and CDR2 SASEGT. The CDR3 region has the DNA TGTGCCAGCGAGGCTCTAGGGGGTTATAATTCACCCCTCCACTTT. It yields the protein CASEALGGYNSPLHF.

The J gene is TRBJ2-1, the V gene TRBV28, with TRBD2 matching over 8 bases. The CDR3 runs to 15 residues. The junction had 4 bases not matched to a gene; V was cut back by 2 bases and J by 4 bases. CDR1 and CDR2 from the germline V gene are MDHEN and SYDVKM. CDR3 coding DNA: TGTGCCAGCAGTTTAAGGCGGGGGGAATACAATGAGCAGTTCTTC. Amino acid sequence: CASSLRRGEYNEQFF.

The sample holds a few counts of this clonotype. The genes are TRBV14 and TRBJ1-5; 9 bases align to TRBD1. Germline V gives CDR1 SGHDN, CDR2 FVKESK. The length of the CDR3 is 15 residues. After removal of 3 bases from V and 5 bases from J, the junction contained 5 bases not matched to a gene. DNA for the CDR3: TGTGCCAGCAGCCACAGGACAGGGGCCGATCAGCCCCAGCATTTT. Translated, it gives CASSHRTGADQPQHF.

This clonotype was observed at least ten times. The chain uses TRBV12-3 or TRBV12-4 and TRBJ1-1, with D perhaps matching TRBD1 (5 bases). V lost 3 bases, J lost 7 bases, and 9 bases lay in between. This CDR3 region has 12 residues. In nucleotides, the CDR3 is TGTGCCAGCAGTTTTCCCCAGGGTGAAGCTTTCTTT. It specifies CASSFPQGEAFF.

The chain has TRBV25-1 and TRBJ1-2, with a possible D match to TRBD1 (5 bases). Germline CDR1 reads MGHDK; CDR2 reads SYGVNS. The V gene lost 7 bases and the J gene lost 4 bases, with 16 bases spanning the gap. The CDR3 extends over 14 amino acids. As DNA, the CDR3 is TGTGCCAGCAACCCCGGGTCGACAGCCTATGGCTACACCTTC. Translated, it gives CASNPGSTAYGYTF.

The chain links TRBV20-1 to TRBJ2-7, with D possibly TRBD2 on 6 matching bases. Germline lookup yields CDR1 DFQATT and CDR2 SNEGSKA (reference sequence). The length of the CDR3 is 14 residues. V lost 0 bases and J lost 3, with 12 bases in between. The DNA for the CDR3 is TGCAGTGCTAGAGACCCGATGCGGGACTACGAGCAGTACTTC. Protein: CSARDPMRDYEQYF.